The sample holds many counts of the clone carrying this T cell receptor beta chain. The data are from a study of T cells in Graves' hyperthyroidism and ophthalmopathy. The germline gives CDR1 GTSNPN, CDR2 SVGIG (reference sequence). This CDR3 spans 13 amino acids. Trimming left V 5 bases short and J 0 bases short, with 10 bases between. From RNA transcripts, TCR beta CDR3 regions were amplified. The HTBI primer set was used in a first-round RT-PCR of the TCR CDR3. TCRdb passed the multiplex PCR reads through MiXCR, listing each CDR3 protein once. In the table there are about 640,000 distinct CDR3 sequences, less than 25% of which are singletons.

The clonotype comes from a man aged 25-40 years with Graves' ophthalmopathy. The specimen was blood. The genes are TRBV30 and TRBJ1-1; D remains ambiguous. The CDR3 sequence is CAWVQSLNTEAFF. In DNA form, the CDR3 reads TGTGCCTGGGTCCAGTCGCTGAACACTGAAGCTTTCTTT.